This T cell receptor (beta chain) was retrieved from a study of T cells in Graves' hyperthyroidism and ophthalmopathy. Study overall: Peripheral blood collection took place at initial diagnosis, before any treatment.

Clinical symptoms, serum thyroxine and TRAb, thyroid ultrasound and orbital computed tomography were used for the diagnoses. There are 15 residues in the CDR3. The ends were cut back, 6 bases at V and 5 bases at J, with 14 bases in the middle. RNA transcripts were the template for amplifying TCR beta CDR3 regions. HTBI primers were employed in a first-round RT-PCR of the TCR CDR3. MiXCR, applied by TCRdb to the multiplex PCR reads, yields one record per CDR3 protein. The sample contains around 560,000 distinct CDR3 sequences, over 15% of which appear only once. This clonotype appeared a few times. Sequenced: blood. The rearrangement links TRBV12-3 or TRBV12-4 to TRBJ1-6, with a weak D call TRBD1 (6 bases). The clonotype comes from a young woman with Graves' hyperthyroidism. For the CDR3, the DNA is TGTGCCAGCAGCCTCGGGACAATAAATAATTCACCCCTCCACTTT. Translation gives CASSLGTINNSPLHF.